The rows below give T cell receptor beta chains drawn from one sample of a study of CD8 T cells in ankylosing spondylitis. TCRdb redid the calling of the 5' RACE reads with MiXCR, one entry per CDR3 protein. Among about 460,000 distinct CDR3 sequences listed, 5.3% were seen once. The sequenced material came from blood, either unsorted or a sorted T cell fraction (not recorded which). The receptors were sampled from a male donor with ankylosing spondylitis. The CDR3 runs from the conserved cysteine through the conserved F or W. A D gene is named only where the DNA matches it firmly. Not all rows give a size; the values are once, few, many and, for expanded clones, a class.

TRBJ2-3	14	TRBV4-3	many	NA	TGCGCCAGCAGCCAAAGTCGTCCTGGACAGACGCAGTATTTT	CASSQSRPGQTQYF
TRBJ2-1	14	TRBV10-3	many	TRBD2	TGTGCCATCAGTGCCAGCGGGACGTACAATGAGCAGTTCTTC	CAISASGTYNEQFF
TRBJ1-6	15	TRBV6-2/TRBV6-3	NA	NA	TGTGCCAGCAGTGGGGCCGGACAGAGAAATTCACCCCTCCACTTT	CASSGAGQRNSPLHF
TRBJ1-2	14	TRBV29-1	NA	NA	TGCAGCGTTGAAAGATTACGAGGAGGGTATGGCTACACCTTC	CSVERLRGGYGYTF
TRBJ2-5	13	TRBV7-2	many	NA	TGTGCCAGCAGCCTACCCGAGGGGGGGACCCAGTACTTC	CASSLPEGGTQYF
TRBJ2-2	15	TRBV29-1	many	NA	TGCAGCGCTGATTTCGGATTTTTGGACACCGGGGAGCTGTTTTTT	CSADFGFLDTGELFF
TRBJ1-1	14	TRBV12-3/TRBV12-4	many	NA	TGTGCCACCTCTCGGAGGGGGAGGTGGACTGAAGCTTTCTTT	CATSRRGRWTEAFF
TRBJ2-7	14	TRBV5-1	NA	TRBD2	TGCGCCAGCAGCTTGGGGGAGGGTTTCTACGAGCAGTACTTC	CASSLGEGFYEQYF
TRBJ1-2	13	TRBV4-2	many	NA	TGTGCCAGCAGCCAAGCCGGGGGCTATGGCTACACCTTC	CASSQAGGYGYTF
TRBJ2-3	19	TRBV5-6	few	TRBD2	TGTGCCAGCAGCCTCGGACTAGCGGGGGGGCCTGGGGTTGGAGATACGCAGTATTTT	CASSLGLAGGPGVGDTQYF
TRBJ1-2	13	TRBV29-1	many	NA	TGCAGCGTCGTGCCCCAAGGCGGTTACGGCTACACCTTC	CSVVPQGGYGYTF
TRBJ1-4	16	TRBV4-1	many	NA	TGCGCCAGCAGCCAAATCCGCGGCAGGAGAGATGAAAAACTGTTTTTT	CASSQIRGRRDEKLFF
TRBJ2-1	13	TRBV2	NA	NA	TGTGCCAGCACCGGGACGGAATACAATGAGCAGTTCTTC	CASTGTEYNEQFF
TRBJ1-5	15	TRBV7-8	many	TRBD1	TGTGCCAGCAGCTTAGACAGGGGTTCAGGTCAGCCCCAGCATTTT	CASSLDRGSGQPQHF
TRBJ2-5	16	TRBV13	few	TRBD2	TGTGCCAGCAGCTTAGATTCTGCTAGCGGGAGGGAGACCCAGTACTTC	CASSLDSASGRETQYF
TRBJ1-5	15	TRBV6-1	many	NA	TGTGCCAGCAGTGAAGTGTCAGGCCGCGGTCAGCCCCAGCATTTT	CASSEVSGRGQPQHF
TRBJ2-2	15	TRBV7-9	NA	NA	TGTGCCAGCAGCTCCTCCCTCGGTGTTAACGGGGAGCTGTTTTTT	CASSSSLGVNGELFF
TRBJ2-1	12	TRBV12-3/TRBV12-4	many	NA	TGTGCCGTAGGGGGGTTGTTTGTTGAGCAGTTCTTC	CAVGGLFVEQFF
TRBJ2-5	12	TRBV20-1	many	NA	TGCAGTGCCTCCCTTTTGGGGGGGACCCAGTACTTC	CSASLLGGTQYF
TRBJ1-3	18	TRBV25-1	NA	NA	TGTGCCAGCAGTCCCCTCGGGGCACCTAACTACTCTGGAAACACCATATATTTT	CASSPLGAPNYSGNTIYF
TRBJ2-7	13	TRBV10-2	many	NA	TGCGCCAGCGCGACGGGGCGAGCCTACGAGCAGTACTTC	CASATGRAYEQYF
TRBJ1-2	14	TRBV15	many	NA	TGTGCCACCAGCAGAGATCCCACACGACTTGGCTACACCTTC	CATSRDPTRLGYTF
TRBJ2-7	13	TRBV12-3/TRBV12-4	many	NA	TGTGCCAGCAGTCCCCACGCTTTCTACGAGCAGTACTTC	CASSPHAFYEQYF
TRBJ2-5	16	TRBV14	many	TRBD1	TGTGCCAGCAGCGACCGGTACAGGGGCGGTGGAGAGACCCAGTACTTC	CASSDRYRGGGETQYF
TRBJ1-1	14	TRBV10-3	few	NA	TGTGCCTCCGAACAGGGAAACGAGAACACTGAAGCTTTCTTT	CASEQGNENTEAFF
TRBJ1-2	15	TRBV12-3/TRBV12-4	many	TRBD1	TGTGCCAGCAGTTTATACAGGGGAGCTAACTATGGCTACACCTTC	CASSLYRGANYGYTF
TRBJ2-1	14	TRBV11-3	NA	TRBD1	TGTGCCAGCAGCTTGAGCACAGGGGACAATGAGCAGTTCTTC	CASSLSTGDNEQFF
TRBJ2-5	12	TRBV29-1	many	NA	TGCAGCGTGTCGGGGATTGAGGAGACCCAGTACTTC	CSVSGIEETQYF
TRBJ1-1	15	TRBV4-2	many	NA	TGTGCCAGCAGCCAAGGATTAACCGAGCGGACTGAAGCTTTCTTT	CASSQGLTERTEAFF
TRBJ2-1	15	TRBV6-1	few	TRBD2	TGTGCCAGCAACCAGCTAGCGGGAGGGGCCAATGAGCAGTTCTTC	CASNQLAGGANEQFF
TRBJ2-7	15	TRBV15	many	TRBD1	TGTGCCACCAGCAGAGCGGGACAGGGGGTCCACGAGCAGTACTTC	CATSRAGQGVHEQYF
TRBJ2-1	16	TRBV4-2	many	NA	TGTGCCAGCAGCCAACCGCTAAGGGGATCATACTCTGAGCAGTTCTTC	CASSQPLRGSYSEQFF